This T cell receptor beta chain came from a study of regulatory T cells in long-lasting Graves disease. This clonotype was detected many times. V gave up 4 bases and J gave up 6 bases; unmatched junction bases: 13. This CDR3 is built from 18 residues. Germline V gene lookup returns CDR1 SGHAT and CDR2 FQNNGV. Time point: newly diagnosed GD, antithyroid drugs for less than 3 months. After RNA was extracted from PBMCs, the TCR library was made from it. With iRepertoire HTBI primers and Arm-PCR of CDR3 regions, TCR beta libraries were built. A single record per CDR3 protein comes from TCRdb applying MiXCR to the multiplex PCR reads. The table lists around 450,000 distinct CDR3 sequences, around 14% of them singletons. The data also belong to a second study, concerning T cells in Graves' hyperthyroidism and ophthalmopathy.

V is TRBV11-2 and J is TRBJ2-3; 13 positions agree with TRBD2. The sequenced sample was peripheral blood mononuclear cells (PBMCs), obtained at new diagnosis, from a patient treated with antithyroid drugs. This TCR was recovered from a woman younger than 45 with Graves disease. The CDR3 protein is CASSSKFRLAGGPDTQYF. The CDR3 DNA reads as TGTGCCAGCAGCTCTAAATTCCGACTAGCGGGAGGTCCGGATACGCAGTATTTT.